What follows is one T cell receptor (beta chain) and its context. Here immunoSEQ multiplex PCR was the method, and the copy in TCRdb shows in-frame clones only, minus some. The table records under 65,000 clones, 93% of them present only once. Germline V gene sequence: CDR1 SEHNR, CDR2 FQNEAQ (reference sequence). The CDR3 extends over 17 amino acids. The J segment lost 3 bases and the V segment lost 5 bases, leaving 12 bases of the junction unmatched. This specimen belongs to a study of T cell changes during pregnancy in multiple sclerosis. The chain recombines TRBV7-9 with TRBJ2-1, with TRBD2 matching 8 bases. This receptor was taken from a female donor with multiple sclerosis, enrolled in a pregnancy study. Sequences were derived from CD8+ T cells from peripheral blood mononuclear cells, sampled in the second trimester of pregnancy. The CDR3: CASSLTPGTRYYNEQFF. CDR3 DNA: TGTGCCAGCAGCCTTACCCCCGGGACTAGGTACTACAATGAGCAGTTCTTC.